The clone carrying this TCR beta chain was detected ten times or more. This sample is part of a study of neurological immune-mediated disorders. Time point denoted: longitudinal time-point 2. MiXCR, applied by TCRdb to the 5' RACE reads, yields one record per CDR3 protein. The sample shows roughly 98,000 distinct CDR3 sequences, approximately 13% of them seen only once. Germline CDR1 and CDR2: SGHDT and YYEEEE. CDR3 size: 16 residues. The V segment lost 1 base and the J segment 1 base; nucleotides outside the gene matches: 5. The chain combines TRBV5-6 with TRBJ2-3, with 8 bases identical to TRBD1. The receptor was isolated from a female donor with HTLV-1-associated myelopathy (HAM/TSP). The sample consisted of PBMCs. CDR3 region: CASSLSQGARTDTQYF. CDR3 DNA sequence: TGTGCCAGCAGCTTGTCCCAGGGGGCCCGCACAGATACGCAGTATTTT.